This TCR beta chain was documented in a study of beta chain features in type 1 diabetes. General study points: Naive, central memory and Treg TCRB repertoires seemed to resemble each other more closely in patients than they did in healthy donors. For cells with high TCR expression, cDNA sequencing could yield over-representation.

For this clone: No antigen is known for it.

The CDR3 sequence is 16 residues long. In germline, CDR1 is MDHEN, CDR2 SYDVKM. Trimming cost V 6 bases and J 3 bases; bases outside gene matches: 9. The investigators reverse transcribed all of the isolated RNA, so they sequenced expressed TCRB transcripts. Libraries were prepared by immunoSEQ multiplex PCR; TCRdb keeps only in-frame clonotypes and omits some of them. This table holds about 40,000 clones, about 52% found once. The sample was central memory CD4+ T cells from blood. J is TRBJ1-5 and V is TRBV28, with 9 bases aligning to TRBD1. The TCR comes from a woman aged 18-29 years in good health. The DNA of the CDR3 is TGTGCCAGCAGCCAGCCGGGACAGGGCCACAATCAGCCCCAGCATTTT. The encoded protein is CASSQPGQGHNQPQHF.